The entry below gives a single T cell receptor beta chain sequence along with its context. Original data processing: Estimation of nucleated cell counts was performed using reference gene primer amplification. The method was immunoSEQ multiplex PCR; TCRdb's version includes in-frame clones alone and lacks a portion of them. The DNA was the basis for D and trimming; V, J and clone size are from that table. The sample has about 110,000 clones; 60% to 85% are singletons. These data originate in a study of blood T cell repertoires in COVID-19. Study details: COVID-19 samples from acute and convalescent phases originated in the United States, Italy and Spain. T cells, B-cell-depleted T cells, or PBMCs provided the cDNA or gDNA that served as material.

Trimming removed 3 bases from V and 7 bases from J, with 10 bases in between. This CDR3 has 13 amino acids. CDR1 is LGHDT, CDR2 YNNKEL, per germline (reference sequence). The TCR was taken from a human donor in a cohort sampled during active or convalescent COVID-19. Sequencing used peripheral blood. The chain uses TRBV3-1 (or the pseudogene TRBV3-2) and TRBJ1-5; TRBD1 is a possible D gene (5 bases). This chain's CDR3 is CASSHLGGQPQHF. The CDR3 DNA reads TGTGCCAGCAGCCATCTTGGGGGGCAGCCCCAGCATTTT.